The 18 T cell receptor beta chains below were found in one sample sequenced in a study of vaccination effects on CD4 cells after COVID-19. The antigens these receptors bind are not known. Generated by immunoSEQ multiplex PCR, the TCRdb table keeps only in-frame clones and is missing some. This sample carries about 54,000 clones, around 85% of them seen once, and the ten largest clones take about 2.2%. Antigen-specific CD4+ T cells expanded by the ViraFEST assay with viral peptide pools were then sequenced. Having been cultured for roughly 9 days, the cells underwent CD4+ T cell isolation. Sample: CD4+ T cells from PBMCs cultured with HCoV-229E spike peptides, taken before COVID-19 vaccination. The receptors originated from a human donor who received a COVID-19 vaccine.

This CDR3 is CASSYGSSNSPLHF. The CDR3 nucleotides read TGTGCCAGCAGTTACGGTTCGAGCAATTCACCCCTCCACTTT. The chain couples TRBV6-5 to TRBJ1-6; unclear D gene. Deletions cut 2 bases from V and 7 bases from J, with 9 bases between. Looked up from germline, CDR1 is MNHEY and CDR2 is SVGAGI. CDR3 size: 14 residues.

The V and J genes are TRBV5-1 and TRBJ2-2, with a tentative D call TRBD1 (5 bases). V lost 5 bases and J 0 bases, leaving 8 bases between the germline ends. The germline CDR1 and CDR2 sequences are SGHRS and YFSETQ. CDR3 length equals 14 residues. CDR3 residues: CASSGAANTGELFF. CDR3 in DNA: TGCGCCAGCAGTGGGGCGGCGAACACCGGGGAGCTGTTTTTT.

The rearrangement joins TRBV18 to TRBJ2-3; D is ambiguous. Germline assignment: CDR1 KGHSH and CDR2 LQKENI. Trimming removed 6 bases from V and 0 bases from J, with 10 bases in between. The CDR3 sequence is 14 residues long. The CDR3, as DNA: TGTGCCAGCTCGGTGGCTGCTAGCACAGATACGCAGTATTTT. Amino acid sequence: CASSVAASTDTQYF.

The chain combines TRBV3-1 (or the pseudogene TRBV3-2) with TRBJ1-1, with 8 bases identical to TRBD1. Unmatched junction bases numbered 6, after V lost 5 bases and J lost 1 base. CDR3 length: 15 residues. Per the germline V gene, CDR1 is LGHDT and CDR2 is YNNKEL (reference sequence). Here the CDR3 reads CASSTTGTGNTEAFF. DNA of the CDR3: TGTGCCAGCAGCACGACCGGGACAGGGAACACTGAAGCTTTCTTT.

The chain recombines TRBV7-2 with TRBJ2-2; 15 nucleotides line up with TRBD2. Germline V gives CDR1 SGHTA, CDR2 FQGNSA. Losses at the gene ends were 4 bases for V and 9 bases for J; bases not matched to a gene: 6. The CDR3 contains 16 residues. The CDR3 DNA is TGTGCCAGCAGCTCCGGACTAGCGGGGGGGGAGCGGGAGCTGTTTTTT. Its translation: CASSSGLAGGERELFF. Drawing the rest from reference TRBV7-2 and TRBJ2-2, the complete variable domain is GAGVSQSPSNKVTEKGKDVELRCDPISGHTALYWYRQSLGQGLEFLIYFQGNSAPDKSGLPSDRFSAERTGGSVSTLTIQRTQQEDSAVYLCASSSGLAGGERELFFGEGSRLTVL.

This chain uses TRBV5-1 with TRBJ2-2; possibly TRBD2 for D (5 bases). V dropped 2 bases and J dropped 6 bases, with 11 bases sitting between them. The CDR3 is made up of 14 amino acids. CDR1 is SGHRS and CDR2 is YFSETQ in the germline V gene. The DNA for the CDR3 is TGCGCCAGCAGCTTAGAGGGTCGGGCCGGGGAGCTGTTTTTT. Translation: CASSLEGRAGELFF.

The chain employs TRBV5-1 and TRBJ2-1; the match to TRBD2 covers 12 bases. The CDR3 extends over 20 amino acids. In germline, CDR1 is SGHRS, CDR2 YFSETQ. Trimming at V came to 0 bases and at J to 0 bases, leaving 10 bases not matched to a gene. The CDR3 sequence: CASSLGKTSGGQSSYNEQFF. The CDR3 coding sequence is TGCGCCAGCAGCTTGGGAAAGACTAGCGGGGGACAGAGCTCCTACAATGAGCAGTTCTTC.

The chain joins TRBV6-5 to TRBJ1-1; 9 bases are shared with TRBD1. Germline V lookup: CDR1 MNHEY, CDR2 SVGAGI. The CDR3 runs to 15 residues. Losses at the gene ends were 5 bases for V and 2 bases for J; bases not matched to a gene: 6. The CDR3: CASSPRDRANTEAFF. The CDR3 coding sequence is TGTGCCAGCAGTCCCCGGGACAGGGCCAACACTGAAGCTTTCTTT.

The V and J genes are TRBV7-5 and TRBJ2-2; TRBD1 is taken as the D call from the table, unchecked against the DNA. TRBV7-5 is noted as a pseudogene. The CDR3 consists of 14 residues. CDR3 residues: CARSLTGNTGELFF. CDR3 DNA sequence: TGTGCCAGAAGTTTGACAGGGAACACCGGGGAGCTGTTTTTT.

The gene calls are TRBV6-5 and TRBJ1-1; 8 bases line up with TRBD1. The CDR3 length is 16 residues. With V trimmed by 4 bases and J by 5 bases, 12 bases remained unmatched. Germline CDR1 and CDR2: MNHEY and SVGAGI. The CDR3: CASSSPPQGGRTEAFF. The DNA for the CDR3 is TGTGCCAGCAGTTCTCCACCACAGGGGGGGAGGACTGAAGCTTTCTTT.

The V and J genes are TRBV12-3 or TRBV12-4 and TRBJ1-2; D is possibly TRBD1 (5 bases). The CDR3 is 13 residues long. The V end was cut by 6 bases, the J end by 4 bases, with 12 bases between. CDR3 residues: CASREAGVYGYTF. CDR3 bases: TGTGCCAGCAGGGAGGCGGGGGTCTATGGCTACACCTTC.

This chain connects TRBV6-5 to TRBJ2-2, with D unclear. From germline, CDR1 is MNHEY and CDR2 SVGAGI. There are 14 residues in the CDR3. Trimming shortened V by 7 bases and J by 4 bases, and 13 bases separated the two germline ends. The CDR3 protein is CASTRPVSTGELFF. CDR3 nucleotide sequence: TGTGCCAGCACCCGGCCAGTAAGCACCGGGGAGCTGTTTTTT.

The rearrangement links TRBV5-1 to TRBJ1-1; the D gene is possibly TRBD1 (5 bases). CDR3 length equals 14 residues. Trimming took 4 bases from V and 5 from J, leaving 15 bases between them. Germline V lookup: CDR1 SGHRS, CDR2 YFSETQ. The CDR3 DNA follows: TGCGCCAGCAGCCCCGGGAGCTCAGGGACTGAAGCTTTCTTT. The encoded protein is CASSPGSSGTEAFF.

This clone was seen only a few times. The chain combines TRBV5-1 with TRBJ2-2; D call uncertain. Germline V gene lookup returns CDR1 SGHRS and CDR2 YFSETQ. This CDR3 contains 16 residues. Trimming pared 3 bases from V and 4 bases from J, leaving 16 bases between. The CDR3, as DNA: TGCGCCAGCAGCTCGATTGCAAGTGTCGGCACCGGGGAGCTGTTTTTT. Translating it yields CASSSIASVGTGELFF.

This clone has only a few counts. V is TRBV7-2 and J is TRBJ2-1, with 11 bases that match TRBD2. Unmatched junction bases numbered 6, after V lost 3 bases and J lost 5 bases. Germline assignment: CDR1 SGHTA and CDR2 FQGNSA. The CDR3 runs 16 residues. CDR3 amino acids: CASSFSSGGLDNEQFF. The CDR3 coding sequence is TGTGCCAGCAGCTTTTCTAGCGGGGGGTTGGACAATGAGCAGTTCTTC.

This sequence joins TRBV30 and TRBJ2-5, with D unclear. CDR3 size: 13 residues. Germline CDR1 and CDR2: GTSNPN and SVGIG (reference sequence). V was pared by 1 base and J by 2 bases, with 8 bases between. The CDR3 DNA reads as TGTGCCTGGAGTGGAGGTTTACAAGAGACCCAGTACTTC. Protein: CAWSGGLQETQYF.

This clone has more than one count but fewer than ten. The V and J genes are TRBV4-1 and TRBJ2-5; 7 nucleotides line up with TRBD1. Trimming at V came to 0 bases and at J to 4 bases, leaving 11 bases not matched to a gene. Germline assignment: CDR1 MGHRA and CDR2 YSYEKL. The CDR3 loop spans 17 amino acids. The CDR3 DNA reads as TGCGCCAGCAGCCAAGATACCTCGACAGGGTGGCTAGAGACCCAGTACTTC. Translation: CASSQDTSTGWLETQYF.

This chain uses TRBV6-2 or TRBV6-3 with TRBJ2-7, with TRBD2 as a possible D gene (6 bases). V was shortened by 4 bases and J by 4 bases, with 17 bases between the two germline ends. The CDR3 runs 15 residues. Germline loops: CDR1 MNHEY, CDR2 SVGEGT. The CDR3 spells CASSSRGAITYEQYV. CDR3 coding DNA: TGTGCCAGCAGTTCCCGCGGGGCTATAACTTACGAGCAGTACGTC.